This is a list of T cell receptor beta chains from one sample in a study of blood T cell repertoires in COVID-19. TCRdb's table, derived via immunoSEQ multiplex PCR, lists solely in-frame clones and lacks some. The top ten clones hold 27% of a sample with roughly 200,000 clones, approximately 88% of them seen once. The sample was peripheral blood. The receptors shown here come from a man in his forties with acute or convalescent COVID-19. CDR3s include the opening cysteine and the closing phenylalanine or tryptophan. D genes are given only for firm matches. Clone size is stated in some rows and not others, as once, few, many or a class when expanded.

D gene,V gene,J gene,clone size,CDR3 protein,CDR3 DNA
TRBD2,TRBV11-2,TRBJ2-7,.,CASSRGLADAYEQYF,TGTGCCAGCAGCAGGGGACTAGCGGATGCCTACGAGCAGTACTTC
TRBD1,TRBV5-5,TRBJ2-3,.,CASSPGTGSSTDTQYF,TGTGCCAGCAGCCCTGGGACAGGGTCCAGCACAGATACGCAGTATTTT
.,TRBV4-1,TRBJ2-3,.,CASSQEGVPNTDTQYF,TGCGCCAGCAGCCAAGAAGGGGTCCCAAACACAGATACGCAGTATTTT
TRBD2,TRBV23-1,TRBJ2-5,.,CASSQSLLAGQETQYF,TGCGCCAGCAGTCAATCGTTACTAGCGGGCCAAGAGACCCAGTACTTC
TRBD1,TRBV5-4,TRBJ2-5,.,CASSFLRQGAETQYF,TGTGCCAGCAGCTTCCTTAGACAGGGGGCAGAGACCCAGTACTTC
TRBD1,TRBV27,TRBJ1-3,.,CASSSYRGSGNTIYF,TGTGCCAGCAGTTCATACAGGGGCTCTGGAAACACCATATATTTT
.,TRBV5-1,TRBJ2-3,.,CASSGGSGGDTQYF,TGCGCCAGCAGCGGGGGGTCAGGAGGAGATACGCAGTATTTT
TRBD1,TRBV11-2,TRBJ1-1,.,CASPVGTANFLGAFF,TGTGCCAGCCCAGTAGGGACAGCGAACTTTTTAGGAGCTTTCTTT
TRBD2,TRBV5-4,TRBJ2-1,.,CASSPPGLEGSGEQFF,TGTGCCAGCAGCCCCCCGGGACTAGAGGGTTCTGGCGAGCAGTTCTTC
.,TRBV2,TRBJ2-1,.,CASRYTGNEQFF,TGTGCCAGCAGGTACACAGGGAATGAGCAGTTCTTC
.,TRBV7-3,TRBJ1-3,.,CASSLSPVTSGNTIYF,TGTGCCAGCAGCTTAAGTCCGGTAACCTCTGGAAACACCATATATTTT
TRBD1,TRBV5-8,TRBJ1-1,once,CASSLRRTGRTEAFF,TGTGCCAGCAGCTTGAGACGGACAGGGCGCACTGAAGCTTTCTTT
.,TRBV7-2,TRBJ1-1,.,CASSLRYPGEGETEAFF,TGTGCCAGCAGCTTAAGGTACCCCGGTGAGGGGGAAACTGAAGCTTTCTTT
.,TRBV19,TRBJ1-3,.,CASRARQISGNTIYF,TGTGCCAGTAGAGCGCGGCAGATCTCTGGAAACACCATATATTTT
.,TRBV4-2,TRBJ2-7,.,CASSQDAAASYEQYF,TGTGCCAGCAGCCAAGATGCGGCGGCCTCCTACGAGCAGTACTTC
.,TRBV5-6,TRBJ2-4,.,CASSYFTGLAKNIQYF,TGTGCCAGCAGCTACTTTACAGGTCTAGCCAAAAACATTCAGTACTTC
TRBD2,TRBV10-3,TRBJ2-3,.,CAISESQGLWMEREYSDTQYF,TGTGCCATCAGTGAGTCCCAGGGGTTGTGGATGGAGCGGGAGTATTCAGATACGCAGTATTTT
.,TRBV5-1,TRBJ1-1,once,CASSYGNPYTEAFF,TGCGCCAGCAGCTACGGGAACCCTTATACTGAAGCTTTCTTT
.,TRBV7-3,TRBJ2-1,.,CASSRPQGSNEQFF,TGTGCCAGCAGCAGACCACAGGGATCCAATGAGCAGTTCTTC
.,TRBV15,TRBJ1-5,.,CATSRDGEIDQPQHF,TGTGCCACCAGCAGAGATGGAGAAATCGATCAGCCCCAGCATTTT
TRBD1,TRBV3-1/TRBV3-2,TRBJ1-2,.,CASSRTGTPYGYTF,TGTGCCAGCTCTCGGACAGGCACCCCCTATGGCTACACCTTC
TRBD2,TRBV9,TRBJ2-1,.,CASSVISGREGNEQFF,TGTGCCAGCAGCGTGATTAGCGGGAGGGAAGGCAATGAGCAGTTCTTC
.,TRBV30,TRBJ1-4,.,CAWSLLSGEKLFF,TGTGCCTGGAGCCTGCTTTCGGGTGAAAAACTGTTTTTT
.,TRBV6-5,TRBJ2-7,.,CASTQSPGSYEQYF,TGTGCCAGCACCCAAAGCCCAGGTTCCTACGAGCAGTACTTC
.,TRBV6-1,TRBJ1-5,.,CASSETVSRQPQHF,TGTGCCAGCAGTGAAACGGTCTCGCGACAGCCCCAGCATTTT
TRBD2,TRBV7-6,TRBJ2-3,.,CASSPTGLATDTQYF,TGTGCCAGCAGCCCCACCGGACTAGCAACAGATACGCAGTATTTT
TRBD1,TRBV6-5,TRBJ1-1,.,CASRTTGRNTEAFF,TGTGCCAGCAGGACGACAGGGCGGAACACTGAAGCTTTCTTT
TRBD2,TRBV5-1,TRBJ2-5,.,CASSIGTSGQETQYF,TGCGCCAGCAGCATAGGGACTAGCGGCCAAGAGACCCAGTACTTC
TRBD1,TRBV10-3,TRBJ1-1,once,CAISARRDRANTEAFF,TGTGCCATCAGTGCGAGAAGGGACAGGGCGAACACTGAAGCTTTCTTT
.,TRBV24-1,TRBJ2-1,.,CATSDSGTYNEQFF,TGTGCCACCAGTGATTCCGGGACCTACAATGAGCAGTTCTTC
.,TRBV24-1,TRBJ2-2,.,CATSDLSTAVNTGELFF,TGTGCCACCAGTGATTTGAGCACAGCGGTTAACACCGGGGAGCTGTTTTTT
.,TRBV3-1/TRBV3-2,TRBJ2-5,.,CASSQGPGGGQETQYF,TGTGCCAGCAGCCAAGGGCCAGGTGGGGGGCAAGAGACCCAGTACTTC
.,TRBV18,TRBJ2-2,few,CASSPLTGVGNTGELFF,TGTGCCAGCTCACCTCTCACGGGAGTAGGGAACACCGGGGAGCTGTTTTTT
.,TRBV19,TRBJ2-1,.,CASSKATRPTNEQFF,TGTGCCAGTAGTAAAGCTACTAGGCCCACAAATGAGCAGTTCTTC
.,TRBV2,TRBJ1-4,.,CASSPEVVGEKLFF,TGTGCCAGCAGCCCGGAGGTGGTAGGTGAAAAACTGTTTTTT
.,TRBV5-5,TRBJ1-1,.,CASSLGYGSNTEAFF,TGTGCCAGCAGTCTCGGGTACGGGTCCAACACTGAAGCTTTCTTT
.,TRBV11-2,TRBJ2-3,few,CASSSGRGSDTQYF,TGTGCCAGCAGCTCTGGACGGGGGTCAGATACGCAGTATTTT
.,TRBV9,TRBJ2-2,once,CASSAIRGARAGELFF,TGTGCCAGCAGCGCGATCCGGGGAGCAAGGGCCGGGGAGCTGTTTTTT
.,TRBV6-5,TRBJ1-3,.,CASSYSAGGRRHTIYF,TGTGCCAGCAGTTACTCTGCAGGCGGGCGTAGGCACACCATATATTTT
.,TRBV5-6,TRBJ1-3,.,CASSQYRDNSGNTIYF,TGTGCCAGCAGCCAATACAGGGACAACTCTGGAAACACCATATATTTT
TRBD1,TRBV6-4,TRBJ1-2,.,CASSETGDTYGYTF,TGTGCCAGCAGTGAGACAGGGGATACCTATGGCTACACCTTC